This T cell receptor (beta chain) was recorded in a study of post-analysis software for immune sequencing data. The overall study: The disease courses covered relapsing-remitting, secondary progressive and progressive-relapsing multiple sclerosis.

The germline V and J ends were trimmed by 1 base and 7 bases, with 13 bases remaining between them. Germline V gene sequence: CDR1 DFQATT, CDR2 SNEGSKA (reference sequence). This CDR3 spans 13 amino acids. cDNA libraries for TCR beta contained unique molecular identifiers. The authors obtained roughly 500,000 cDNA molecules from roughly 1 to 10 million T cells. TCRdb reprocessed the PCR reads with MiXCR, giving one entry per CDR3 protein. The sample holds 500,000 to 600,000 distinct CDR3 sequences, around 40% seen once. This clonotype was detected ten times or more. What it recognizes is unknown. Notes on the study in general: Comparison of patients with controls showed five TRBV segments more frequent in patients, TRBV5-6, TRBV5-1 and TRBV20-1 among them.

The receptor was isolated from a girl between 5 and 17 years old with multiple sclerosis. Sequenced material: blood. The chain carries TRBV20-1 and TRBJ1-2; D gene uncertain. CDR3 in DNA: TGCAGTGCTAGAGGTGGGAGGACGGGTGGCTACACCTTC. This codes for CSARGGRTGGYTF.